The 11 T cell receptor beta chains presented below share a single source sample, sequenced in a study of blood T cell repertoires in COVID-19. Assay: immunoSEQ multiplex PCR; the TCRdb copy retains only in-frame clones and omits some. The repertoire includes approximately 89,000 clones, approximately 80% of them detected once, and roughly 12% sits in the top ten. Sequenced: peripheral blood. Receptor source: a woman in her 70s with active or convalescent COVID-19.

This chain links TRBV7-2 with TRBJ2-5, with D perhaps TRBD1 (6 bases). This CDR3 contains 16 residues. V was cut by 3 bases and J by 0 bases, with 14 bases left in between. The V gene's germline CDR1 is SGHTA and CDR2 FQGNSA. For the CDR3, the DNA is TGTGCCAGCAGCTTGGCGGCAGGGGAGTACCAAGAGACCCAGTACTTC. This encodes CASSLAAGEYQETQYF.

The chain links TRBV28 to TRBJ1-2; D not certain. There are 12 residues in the CDR3. Trimming cost V 2 bases and J 3 bases, with 4 bases left between them. CDR1 is MDHEN and CDR2 is SYDVKM in the germline V gene. The CDR3 bases are TGTGCCAGCAGTTTACGGGACTATGGCTACACCTTC. This encodes CASSLRDYGYTF.

V and J are TRBV29-1 and TRBJ2-5, with D perhaps TRBD1 (6 bases). Trimming took off 7 bases at V and 5 bases at J, with 14 bases between the two ends. The germline V gene has CDR1 SQVTM and CDR2 ANQGSEA. The CDR3 length is 12 residues. The CDR3 nucleotides read TGCAGCGGGAGTCAGGGGAAGGAGACCCAGTACTTC. Encoded protein: CSGSQGKETQYF.

The chain combines TRBV4-3 with TRBJ2-3; weak D call: TRBD2 (6 bases). Trimming cost V 2 bases and J 1 base, with 7 bases left between them. In germline, CDR1 is LGHNA, CDR2 YSLEER. The CDR3 consists of 14 residues. Written as DNA, the CDR3 is TGCGCCAGCAGCCAAAGGAGGGGCACAGATACGCAGTATTTT. It translates to CASSQRRGTDTQYF.

This chain joins TRBV2 and TRBJ2-1; 7 nucleotides agree with TRBD1. The CDR3 covers 14 residues. Per the germline V gene, CDR1 is SNHLY and CDR2 is FYNNEI. The ends lost 7 bases at V and 0 bases at J; junction bases unmatched: 3. The chain's CDR3 is CASIGTVSYNEQFF. CDR3 DNA: TGTGCCAGCATTGGGACAGTCTCCTACAATGAGCAGTTCTTC.

The chain is built from TRBV6-6 and TRBJ1-2; D remains ambiguous. This CDR3 region has 13 residues. V lost 6 bases, J lost 6 bases, and 14 bases lay in between. From germline, CDR1 is MNHNY and CDR2 SVGAGI (reference sequence). The CDR3 reads CASRPTGWDGYTF. The DNA for the CDR3 is TGTGCCAGCAGGCCGACGGGGTGGGATGGCTACACCTTC.

The V gene is TRBV14, the J gene TRBJ2-4; a weak D match, TRBD2 (5 bases). Germline V gives CDR1 SGHDN, CDR2 FVKESK. Trimming removed 0 bases at V and 8 bases at J, with 11 bases between. CDR3 length: 14 amino acids. CDR3: CASSQEKAVDIQYF. CDR3 bases: TGTGCCAGCAGCCAAGAAAAAGCGGTGGACATTCAGTACTTC.

A single count supports this clone. This chain uses TRBV13 with TRBJ1-2; 9 bases are shared with TRBD1. The length of the CDR3 is 17 residues. Germline V CDR1 and CDR2: PRHDT, FYEKMQ (reference sequence). The J segment lost 4 bases and the V segment lost 8 bases, leaving 17 bases of the junction unmatched. Here the CDR3 reads CASHRGQGVLGGYGYTF. CDR3 nucleotides: TGTGCCAGCCACCGGGGACAGGGAGTTTTAGGAGGCTATGGCTACACCTTC.

The chain is built from TRBV18 and TRBJ1-1, with D uncertain. The CDR3 contains 14 residues. Trimming cost V 3 bases and J 5 bases, with 13 bases left between them. Germline V gene data show CDR1 as KGHSH and CDR2 as LQKENI. CDR3 protein: CASSPRREWTEAFF. CDR3 sequence (DNA): TGTGCCAGCTCACCGCGACGGGAGTGGACTGAAGCTTTCTTT.

This chain links TRBV2 with TRBJ1-1; unclear D gene. The length of the CDR3 is 12 residues. Germline V gives CDR1 SNHLY, CDR2 FYNNEI. Trimming removed 6 bases from V and 10 bases from J, with 15 bases in between. CDR3 nucleotides: TGTGCCAGCAGGGGAGGGTCCTTGGGAGCTTTCTTT. It translates to CASRGGSLGAFF.

This clone was counted a few times. This chain uses TRBV2 with TRBJ2-2; 10 bases match TRBD2. V lost 4 bases, J lost 3 bases, and 8 bases stayed unmatched. This CDR3 contains 17 residues. CDR1 is SNHLY, CDR2 FYNNEI, per germline. CDR3 sequence (DNA): TGTGCCAGCAGTGTGGCTAGCGGGGGCCGATACACCGGGGAGCTGTTTTTT. This encodes CASSVASGGRYTGELFF. Filled out from reference TRBV2 and TRBJ2-2, the complete variable domain reads EPEVTQTPSHQVTQMGQEVILRCVPISNHLYFYWYRQILGQKVEFLVSFYNNEISEKSEIFDDQFSVERPDGSNFTLKIRSTKLEDSAMYFCASSVASGGRYTGELFFGEGSRLTVL.